This T cell receptor beta chain was captured in a study of technical replicates of blood from a few donors. Using immunoSEQ multiplex PCR, the repertoire was profiled, and TCRdb retains in-frame clones only, with some absent. The sample records 80,000 to 85,000 clones, about 89% being singletons. Trimming pared 6 bases from V and 1 base from J, leaving 14 bases between. This CDR3 is built from 15 residues. Germline V lookup: CDR1 MNHEY, CDR2 SMNVEV (reference sequence). The sample was T cells isolated from PBMCs. The chain is built from TRBV27 and TRBJ2-3; D might be TRBD1 (6 bases). The origin of this receptor is a human donor in good health. DNA for the CDR3: TGTGCCAGCAGCACTACAGGGTTGCGCACAGATACGCAGTATTTT. This encodes CASSTTGLRTDTQYF.